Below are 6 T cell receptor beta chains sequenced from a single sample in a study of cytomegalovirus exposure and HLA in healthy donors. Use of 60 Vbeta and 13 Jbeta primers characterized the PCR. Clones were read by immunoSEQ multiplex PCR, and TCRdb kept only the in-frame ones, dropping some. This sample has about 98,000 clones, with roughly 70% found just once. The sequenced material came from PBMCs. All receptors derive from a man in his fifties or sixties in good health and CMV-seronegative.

The CDR3: CASSWGGPDTQYF. DNA for the CDR3: TGTGCCAGCAGCTGGGGAGGCCCAGATACGCAGTATTTT. This rearrangement joins TRBV27 to TRBJ2-3, with TRBD2 as a possible D gene (6 bases). V was pared by 6 bases and J by 4 bases, with 11 bases between. The V gene's germline CDR1 is MNHEY and CDR2 SMNVEV (reference sequence). CDR3 size: 13 residues.

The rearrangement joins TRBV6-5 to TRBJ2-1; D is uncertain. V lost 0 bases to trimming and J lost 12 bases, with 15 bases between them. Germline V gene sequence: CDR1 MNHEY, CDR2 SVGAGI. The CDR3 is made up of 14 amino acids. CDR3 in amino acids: CASSYSNSGFGQFF. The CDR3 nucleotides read TGTGCCAGCAGTTACTCGAATTCAGGTTTCGGGCAGTTCTTC.

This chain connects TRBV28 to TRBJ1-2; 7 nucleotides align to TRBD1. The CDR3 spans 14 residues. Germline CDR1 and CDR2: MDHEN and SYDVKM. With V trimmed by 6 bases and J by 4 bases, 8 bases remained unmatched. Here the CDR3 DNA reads TGTGCCAGCAGGAACCGGGACAGTACCTATGGCTACACCTTC. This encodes CASRNRDSTYGYTF.

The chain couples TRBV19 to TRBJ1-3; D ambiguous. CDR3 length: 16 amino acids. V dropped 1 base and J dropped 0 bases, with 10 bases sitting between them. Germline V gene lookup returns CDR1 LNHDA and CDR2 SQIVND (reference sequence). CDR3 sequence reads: CASSIGGPDSGNTIYF. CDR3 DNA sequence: TGTGCCAGTAGTATAGGAGGGCCCGACTCTGGAAACACCATATATTTT.

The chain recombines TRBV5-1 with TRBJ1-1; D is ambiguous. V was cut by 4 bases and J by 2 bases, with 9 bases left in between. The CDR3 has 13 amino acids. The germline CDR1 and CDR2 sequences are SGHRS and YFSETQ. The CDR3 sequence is CASSLTGNTEAFF. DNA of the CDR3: TGCGCCAGCAGCCTGACGGGAAACACTGAAGCTTTCTTT.

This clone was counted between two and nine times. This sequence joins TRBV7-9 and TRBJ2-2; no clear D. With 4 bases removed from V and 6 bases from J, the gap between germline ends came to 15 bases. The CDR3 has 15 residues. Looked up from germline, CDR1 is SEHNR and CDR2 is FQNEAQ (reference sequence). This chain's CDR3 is CASSSSDSSPGELFF. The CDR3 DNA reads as TGTGCCAGCAGCTCCTCCGACTCCTCCCCCGGGGAGCTGTTTTTT.